The T cell receptor (beta chain) under discussion was sequenced for a study of T-cell reconstitution after alpha-beta-depleted transplantation in children. General observations from the study: Surviving recipient T cells and thymic progenitors underlay high day-60 TCRbeta diversity in some patients. Diversity and T-cell counts at one year after transplant derived mostly from new T cells. Several hundred rapidly expanded clones from non-depleted graft cells reportedly supplied alpha-beta T cells about two months post-transplant.

The CDR3 is 14 amino acids. The V and J ends lost 6 bases and 5 bases respectively, with 14 bases between them. Germline-derived CDR1 and CDR2 are MNHEY and SVGAGI. At least ten counts were recorded for this clonotype. What it binds is not known. Using unique molecular identifiers, the investigators prepared the TCRbeta library. MiXCR, run by TCRdb on the PCR reads, gives a single entry per CDR3 protein. Of over 120,000 distinct CDR3 sequences in the sample, about 8.8% were seen once. The chain couples TRBV6-5 to TRBJ1-5; the D is unclear. Sequenced material: PBMCs, mostly from graft donor cells, taken 180 days after TCRalphabeta/CD19-depleted stem cell transplant. The sequence came from a female patient younger than 10 who had a stem cell transplant for congenital amegakaryocytic thrombocytopenia, so the T cells may come from the graft donor. The CDR3 bases are TGTGCCAGCAGCGGCGGGCTGACGGATCAGCCCCAGCATTTT. It specifies CASSGGLTDQPQHF.